This T cell receptor beta chain was sequenced for a study of shared clonotypes between healthy human individuals. Study-level background: A couple of female and a few male donors aged 18 to 49 were enrolled. CD4 naive and memory got three plates each, CD8 naive two, CD8 memory one.

Clones were sequenced by immunoSEQ multiplex PCR, and TCRdb holds only the in-frame ones, with some missing. The sample carries some 2 million clones, about 95% recorded once. Study results and limitations: Despite large depth, sorted-subset datasets appeared incompletely sequenced.

A note on this clone: Antigen unknown.

The germline V gene encodes CDR1 MNHEY and CDR2 SMNVEV (reference sequence). The J segment lost 4 bases and the V segment lost 3 bases, leaving 14 bases of the junction unmatched. The CDR3 is 18 residues long. CD8 cells classed as naive were CD45RO-negative and positively selected for CCR7, excluding terminally differentiated effector memory CD45RA+ cells. The receptor was isolated from a man aged 18-30 years in good health. V usage is TRBV27 and J usage is TRBJ2-2; 7 nucleotides line up with TRBD1. The specimen was naive CD8+ T cells sorted from blood. The CDR3 sequence: CASSFLFAAGGGTGELFF. The CDR3 DNA reads as TGTGCCAGCAGTTTTCTGTTTGCGGCAGGGGGTGGCACCGGGGAGCTGTTTTTT.